The rows below give T cell receptor beta chains drawn from one sample of a study of blood T cell repertoires in COVID-19. The data were produced by immunoSEQ multiplex PCR, yet TCRdb's version contains in-frame clones alone and is incomplete. The sample lists more than 450,000 clones; roughly 90% were seen once. The source material was PBMCs or T cells enriched from blood (not recorded which). These TCRs come from a woman younger than 30 who had recovered from COVID-19. CDR3s include the opening cysteine and the closing phenylalanine or tryptophan. The order of the fields is V gene, J gene, D gene, clone size, CDR3 DNA, CDR3 protein. D genes are given only for firm matches. Clone size is shown for a subset of rows, as once, few, many or a class of expanded clone.

TRBV18	TRBJ2-3	TRBD2	NA	TGTGCCAGCTCACCCGGGGGGGTGAGAGATACGCAGTATTTT	CASSPGGVRDTQYF
TRBV5-4	TRBJ2-5	NA	once	TGTGCCAGCAGCCAAGTGGACAGTCCCCAAGAGACCCAGTACTTC	CASSQVDSPQETQYF
TRBV7-9	TRBJ1-3	NA	NA	TGTGCCAGCAGGGAGGGATCTGGAAACACCATATATTTT	CASREGSGNTIYF
TRBV2	TRBJ2-2	TRBD2	NA	TGTGCCAGCAGGGAGGGGACTAGCTTTCTTAGCGGGGAGCTGTTTTTT	CASREGTSFLSGELFF
TRBV19	TRBJ1-5	NA	NA	TGTGCCAGTAGTAGGGGGGGATTCGATCAGCCCCAGCATTTT	CASSRGGFDQPQHF
TRBV5-1	TRBJ2-3	TRBD1	NA	TGCGCCAGCAGCTTCTTCCCTTCCAGGGGACAGGTTAGGGGTACGCAGTATTTT	CASSFFPSRGQVRGTQYF
TRBV28	TRBJ1-3	TRBD1	once	TGTGCCAGCAGTCCCCCCCAGGGGGACGGAAACACCATATATTTT	CASSPPQGDGNTIYF
TRBV3-1/TRBV3-2	TRBJ1-2	TRBD1	few	TGTGCCAGCAGCCAAGATCGGGGGGGCAGGGGGAACTATGGCTACACCTTC	CASSQDRGGRGNYGYTF
TRBV14	TRBJ2-2	NA	NA	TGTGCCAGCAGCCAAGATCTACAGGGTGTAGACACCGGGGAGCTGTTTTTT	CASSQDLQGVDTGELFF
TRBV5-1	TRBJ1-2	TRBD1	NA	TGCGCCAGCAGCCCTGGGACAGCCGACTATGGCTACACCTTC	CASSPGTADYGYTF
TRBV5-1	TRBJ1-6	NA	NA	TGCGCCAGCAGCTTGGACCGGGGTAATTCACCCCTCCACTTT	CASSLDRGNSPLHF
TRBV7-6	TRBJ2-7	TRBD1	NA	TGTGCCAGCAGCCCAGACAGGGGGCCTGCCTACGAGCAGTACTTC	CASSPDRGPAYEQYF
TRBV6-5	TRBJ1-1	NA	NA	TGTGCCAGCAGTAGGGGCACTGAAGCTTTCTTT	CASSRGTEAFF
TRBV7-2	TRBJ1-1	NA	NA	TGTGCCAGCAGCCCCGCGGGGGCTACTGAAGCTTTCTTT	CASSPAGATEAFF
TRBV18	TRBJ2-1	TRBD2	NA	TGTGCCAGCTCCCCCGGACGGGAGGGCAATGAGCAGTTCTTC	CASSPGREGNEQFF
TRBV5-1	TRBJ1-6	TRBD1	NA	TGCGCCAGCAGCGAGGACAGGGAGAATTCACCCCTCCACTTT	CASSEDRENSPLHF
TRBV29-1	TRBJ2-1	NA	NA	TGCAGCGTTCGGGCAGACTACTCCTACAATGAGCAGTTCTTC	CSVRADYSYNEQFF
TRBV24-1	TRBJ2-5	TRBD2	NA	TGTGCCACCAGTGATGCGGCGGCCGGGACTAAAGAGACCCAGTACTTC	CATSDAAAGTKETQYF
TRBV5-1	TRBJ2-1	TRBD2	NA	TGCGCCAGCAGCTTGTGGGGACTAGCGGACTACAATGAGCAGTTCTTC	CASSLWGLADYNEQFF
TRBV12-3/TRBV12-4	TRBJ1-4	NA	NA	TGTGCCAGCAGTCCCCTACTCGGAAAACTGTTTTTT	CASSPLLGKLFF
TRBV25-1	TRBJ2-5	TRBD1	NA	TGTGCCAGCAGTGAACCAGGGGGCAGAGCAGAGACCCAGTACTTC	CASSEPGGRAETQYF
TRBV5-1	TRBJ1-4	TRBD1	NA	TGCGCCAGCAGCATAAACAGGGGTGCTAATGAAAAACTGTTTTTT	CASSINRGANEKLFF
TRBV5-1	TRBJ1-2	NA	few	TGCGCCAGCAGCTTGAGCGGGCCAACTAACTATGGCTACACCTTC	CASSLSGPTNYGYTF